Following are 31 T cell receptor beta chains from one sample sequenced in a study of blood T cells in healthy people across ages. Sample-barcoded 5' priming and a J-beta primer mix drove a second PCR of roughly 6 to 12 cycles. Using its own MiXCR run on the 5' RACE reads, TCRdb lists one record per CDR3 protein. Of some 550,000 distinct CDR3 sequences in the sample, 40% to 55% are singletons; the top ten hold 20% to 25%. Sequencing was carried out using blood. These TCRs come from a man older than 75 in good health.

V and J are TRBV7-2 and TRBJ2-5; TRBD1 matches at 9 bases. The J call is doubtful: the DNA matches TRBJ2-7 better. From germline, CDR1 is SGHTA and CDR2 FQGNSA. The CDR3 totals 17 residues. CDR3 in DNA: TGTGCCAGCAGCTTAGAGGGTACCGGGACAGGGCTCCACGAGCAGTACTTC. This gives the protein CASSLEGTGTGLHEQYF.

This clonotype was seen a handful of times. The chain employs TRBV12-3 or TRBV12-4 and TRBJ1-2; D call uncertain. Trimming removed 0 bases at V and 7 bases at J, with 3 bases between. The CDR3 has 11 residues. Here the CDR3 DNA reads TGTGCCAGCAGTTTAGCGACTGGCTACACCTTC. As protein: CASSLATGYTF.

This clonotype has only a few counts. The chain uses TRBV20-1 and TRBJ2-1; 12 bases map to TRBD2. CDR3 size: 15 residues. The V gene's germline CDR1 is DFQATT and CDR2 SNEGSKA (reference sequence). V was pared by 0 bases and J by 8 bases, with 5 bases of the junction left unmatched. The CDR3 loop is CSAREASGRAYEQFF. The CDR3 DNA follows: TGCAGTGCTAGAGAGGCTAGCGGGAGGGCCTATGAGCAGTTCTTC.

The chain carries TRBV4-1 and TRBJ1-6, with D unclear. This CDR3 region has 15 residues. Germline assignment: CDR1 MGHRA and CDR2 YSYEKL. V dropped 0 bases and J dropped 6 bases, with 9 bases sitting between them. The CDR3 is CASSQDGRINSPLHF. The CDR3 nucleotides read TGCGCCAGCAGCCAAGATGGCAGGATTAATTCACCCCTCCACTTT.

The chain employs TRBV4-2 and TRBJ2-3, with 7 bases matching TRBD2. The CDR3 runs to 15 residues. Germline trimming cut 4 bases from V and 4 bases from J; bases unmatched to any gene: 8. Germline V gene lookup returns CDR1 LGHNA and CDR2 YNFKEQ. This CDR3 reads CASSPPGGRADTQYF. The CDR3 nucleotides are TGTGCCAGCAGCCCCCCCGGGGGGAGAGCAGATACGCAGTATTTT.

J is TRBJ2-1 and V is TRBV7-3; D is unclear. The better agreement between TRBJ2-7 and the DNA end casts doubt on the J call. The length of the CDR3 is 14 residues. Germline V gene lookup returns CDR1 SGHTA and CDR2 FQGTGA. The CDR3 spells CASSRTNGYNEQYF. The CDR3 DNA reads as TGTGCCAGCAGTCGGACGAATGGTTACAATGAGCAGTACTTC.

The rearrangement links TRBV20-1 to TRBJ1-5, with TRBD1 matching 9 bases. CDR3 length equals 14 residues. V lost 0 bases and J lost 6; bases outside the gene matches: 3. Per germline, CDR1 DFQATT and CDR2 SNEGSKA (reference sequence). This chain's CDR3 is CSARDGTGPQPQHF. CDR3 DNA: TGCAGTGCTAGAGATGGGACAGGGCCTCAGCCCCAGCATTTT.

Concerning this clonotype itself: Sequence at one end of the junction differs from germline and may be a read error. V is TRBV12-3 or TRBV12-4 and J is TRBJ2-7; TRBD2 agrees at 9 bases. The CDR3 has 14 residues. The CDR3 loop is CASSLAGTTYEQYF. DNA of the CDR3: TGTGCCAGCAGTCTAGCGGGAACCACCTACGAGCAGTACTTC.

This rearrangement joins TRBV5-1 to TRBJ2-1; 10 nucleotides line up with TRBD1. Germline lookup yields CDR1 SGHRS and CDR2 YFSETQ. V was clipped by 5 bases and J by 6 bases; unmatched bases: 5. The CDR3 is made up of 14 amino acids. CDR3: CASSTGTGVNEQFF. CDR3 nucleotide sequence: TGCGCCAGCAGTACCGGGACAGGGGTCAATGAGCAGTTCTTC.

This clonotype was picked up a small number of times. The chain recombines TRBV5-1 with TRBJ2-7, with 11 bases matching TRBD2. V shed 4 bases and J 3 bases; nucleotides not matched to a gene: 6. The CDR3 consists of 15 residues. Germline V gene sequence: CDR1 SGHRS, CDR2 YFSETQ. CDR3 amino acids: CASSVAGGKNYEQYF. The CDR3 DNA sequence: TGCGCCAGCAGCGTAGCGGGGGGGAAAAACTACGAGCAGTACTTC.

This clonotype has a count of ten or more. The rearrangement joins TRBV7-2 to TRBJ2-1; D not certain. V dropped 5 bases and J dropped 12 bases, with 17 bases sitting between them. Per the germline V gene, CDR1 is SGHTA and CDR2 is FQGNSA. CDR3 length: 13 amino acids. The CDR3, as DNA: TGTGCCAGCAGCGTCCTTAGGACGAATTGGCAGTTCTTC. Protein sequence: CASSVLRTNWQFF.

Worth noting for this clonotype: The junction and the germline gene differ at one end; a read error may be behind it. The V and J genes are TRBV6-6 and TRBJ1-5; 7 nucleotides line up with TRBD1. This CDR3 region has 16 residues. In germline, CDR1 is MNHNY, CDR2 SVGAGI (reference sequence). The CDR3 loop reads CAGSSKQGSSNQPQHF. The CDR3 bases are TGTGCCGGCAGTTCTAAACAGGGGAGCAGCAATCAGCCCCAGCATTTT.

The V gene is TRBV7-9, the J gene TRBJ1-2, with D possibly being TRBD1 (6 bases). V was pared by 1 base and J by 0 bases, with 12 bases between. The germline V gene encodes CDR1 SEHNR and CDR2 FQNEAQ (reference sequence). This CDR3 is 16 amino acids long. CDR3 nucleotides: TGTGCCAGCAGCTTAGAGGGAAACAGGGCTAACTATGGCTACACCTTC. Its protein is CASSLEGNRANYGYTF.

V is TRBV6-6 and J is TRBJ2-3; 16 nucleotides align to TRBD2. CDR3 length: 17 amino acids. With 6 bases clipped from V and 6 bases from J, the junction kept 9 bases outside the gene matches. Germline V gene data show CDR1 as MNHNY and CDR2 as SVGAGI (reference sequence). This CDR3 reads CASSPGLAGGEADTQYF. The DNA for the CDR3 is TGTGCCAGCAGCCCGGGACTAGCGGGGGGGGAAGCGGATACGCAGTATTTT.

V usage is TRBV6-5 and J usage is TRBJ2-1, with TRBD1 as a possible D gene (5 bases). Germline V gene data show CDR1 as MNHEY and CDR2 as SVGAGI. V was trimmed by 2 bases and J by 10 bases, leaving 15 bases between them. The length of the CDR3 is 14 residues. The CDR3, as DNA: TGTGCCAGCAGTTACGGGGCGCCCTACTACGAGCAGTTCTTC. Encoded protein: CASSYGAPYYEQFF.

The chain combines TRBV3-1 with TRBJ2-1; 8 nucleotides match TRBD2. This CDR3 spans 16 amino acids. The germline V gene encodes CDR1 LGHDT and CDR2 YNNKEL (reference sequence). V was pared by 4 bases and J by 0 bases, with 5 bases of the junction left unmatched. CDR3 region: CASSLTSGPSYNEQFF. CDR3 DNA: TGTGCCAGCAGCCTCACTAGCGGACCCTCCTACAATGAGCAGTTCTTC.

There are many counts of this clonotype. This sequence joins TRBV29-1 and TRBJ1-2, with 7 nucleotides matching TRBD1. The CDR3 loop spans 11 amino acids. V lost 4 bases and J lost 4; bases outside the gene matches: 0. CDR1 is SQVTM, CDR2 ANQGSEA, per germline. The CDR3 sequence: CSVGDSYGYTF. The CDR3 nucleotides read TGCAGCGTTGGGGACAGCTATGGCTACACCTTC.

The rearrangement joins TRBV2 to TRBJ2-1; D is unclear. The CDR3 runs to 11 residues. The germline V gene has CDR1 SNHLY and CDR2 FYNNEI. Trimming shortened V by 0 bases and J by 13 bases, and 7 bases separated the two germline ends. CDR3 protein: CASSEAGIQFF. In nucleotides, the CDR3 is TGTGCCAGCAGTGAAGCAGGGATACAGTTCTTC.

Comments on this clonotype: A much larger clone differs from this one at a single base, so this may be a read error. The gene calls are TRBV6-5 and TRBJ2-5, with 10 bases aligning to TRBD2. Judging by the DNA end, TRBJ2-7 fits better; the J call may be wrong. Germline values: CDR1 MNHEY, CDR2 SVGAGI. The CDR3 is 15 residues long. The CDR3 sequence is CASSYSRTSGDEQYF. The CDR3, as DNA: TGTGCCAGCAGTTACTCGAGGACTAGCGGAGACGAGCAGTACTTC.

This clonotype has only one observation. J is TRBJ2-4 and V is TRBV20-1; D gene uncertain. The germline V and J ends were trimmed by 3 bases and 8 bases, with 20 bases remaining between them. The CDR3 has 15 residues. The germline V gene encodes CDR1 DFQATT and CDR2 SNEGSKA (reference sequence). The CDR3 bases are TGCAGTGCTAGGAAAACGGCCGAACTACAAGACATTCAGTACTTC. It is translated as CSARKTAELQDIQYF.

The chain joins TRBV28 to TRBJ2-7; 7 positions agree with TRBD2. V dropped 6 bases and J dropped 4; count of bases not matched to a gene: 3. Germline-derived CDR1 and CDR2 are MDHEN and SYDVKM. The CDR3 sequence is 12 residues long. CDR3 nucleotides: TGTGCCAGCAGGGCGGGAGCGTACGAGCAGTACTTC. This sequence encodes CASRAGAYEQYF.

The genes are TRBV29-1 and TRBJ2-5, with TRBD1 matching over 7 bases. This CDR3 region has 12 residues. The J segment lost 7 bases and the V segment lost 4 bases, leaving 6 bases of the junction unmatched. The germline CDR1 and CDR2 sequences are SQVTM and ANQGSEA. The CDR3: CSVGLQGVTQYF. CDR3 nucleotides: TGCAGCGTTGGGTTGCAGGGGGTGACCCAGTACTTC.

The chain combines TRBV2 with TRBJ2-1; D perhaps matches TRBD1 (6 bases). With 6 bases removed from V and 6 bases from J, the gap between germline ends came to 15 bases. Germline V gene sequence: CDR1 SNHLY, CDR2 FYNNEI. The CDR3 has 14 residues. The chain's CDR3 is CASRARTEANEQFF. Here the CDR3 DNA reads TGTGCCAGCAGAGCGAGGACAGAGGCCAATGAGCAGTTCTTC. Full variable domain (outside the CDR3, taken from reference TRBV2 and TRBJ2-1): EPEVTQTPSHQVTQMGQEVILRCVPISNHLYFYWYRQILGQKVEFLVSFYNNEISEKSEIFDDQFSVERPDGSNFTLKIRSTKLEDSAMYFCASRARTEANEQFFGPGTRLTVL.

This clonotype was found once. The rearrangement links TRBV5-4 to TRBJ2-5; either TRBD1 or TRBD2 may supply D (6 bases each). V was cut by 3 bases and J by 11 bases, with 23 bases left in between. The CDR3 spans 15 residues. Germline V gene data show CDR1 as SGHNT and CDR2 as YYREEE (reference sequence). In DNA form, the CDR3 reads TGTGCCAGCAGCTCCCCCGGGGGCGCAGTCAATGAGCAGTACTTC. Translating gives CASSSPGGAVNEQYF.

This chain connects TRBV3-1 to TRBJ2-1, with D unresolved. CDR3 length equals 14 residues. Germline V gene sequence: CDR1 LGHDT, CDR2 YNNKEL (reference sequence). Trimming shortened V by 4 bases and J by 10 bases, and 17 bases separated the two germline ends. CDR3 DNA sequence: TGTGCCAGCAGCCGAGAGATAGTCGCGTACGAGCAGTTCTTC. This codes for CASSREIVAYEQFF.

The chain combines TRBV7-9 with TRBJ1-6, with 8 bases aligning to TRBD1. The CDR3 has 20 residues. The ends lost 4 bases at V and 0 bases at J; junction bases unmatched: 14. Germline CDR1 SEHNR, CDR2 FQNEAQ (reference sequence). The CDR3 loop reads CASSSTRGDRFSSYNSPLHF. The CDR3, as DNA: TGTGCCAGCAGCTCCACGCGCGGGGACAGGTTCAGCTCCTATAATTCACCCCTCCACTTT.

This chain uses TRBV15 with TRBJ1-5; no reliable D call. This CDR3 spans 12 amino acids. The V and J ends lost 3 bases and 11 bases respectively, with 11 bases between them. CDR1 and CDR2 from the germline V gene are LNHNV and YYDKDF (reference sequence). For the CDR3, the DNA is TGTGCCACCAGCAGCGCCTTCGGGGCCCAGCATTTT. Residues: CATSSAFGAQHF.

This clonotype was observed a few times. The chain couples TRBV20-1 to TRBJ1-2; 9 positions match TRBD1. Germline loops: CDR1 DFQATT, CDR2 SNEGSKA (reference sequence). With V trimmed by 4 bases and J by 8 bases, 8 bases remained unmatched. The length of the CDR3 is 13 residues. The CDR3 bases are TGCAGTGCTAAACAAGGGACAGGGCGCGGCTACACCTTC. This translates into CSAKQGTGRGYTF.

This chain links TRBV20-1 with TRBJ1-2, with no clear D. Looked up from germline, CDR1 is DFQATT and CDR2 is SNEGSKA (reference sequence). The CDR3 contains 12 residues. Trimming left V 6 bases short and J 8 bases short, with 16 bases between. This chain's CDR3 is CSALSGRGGYTF. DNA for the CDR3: TGCAGTGCCCTATCCGGGAGAGGAGGCTACACCTTC.

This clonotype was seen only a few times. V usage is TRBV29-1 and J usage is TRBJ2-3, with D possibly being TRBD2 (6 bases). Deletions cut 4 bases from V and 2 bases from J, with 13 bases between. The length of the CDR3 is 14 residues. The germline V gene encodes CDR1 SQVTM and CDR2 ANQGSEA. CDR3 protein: CSVGTADYTDTQYF. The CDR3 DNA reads TGCAGCGTTGGAACAGCGGACTACACAGATACGCAGTATTTT.

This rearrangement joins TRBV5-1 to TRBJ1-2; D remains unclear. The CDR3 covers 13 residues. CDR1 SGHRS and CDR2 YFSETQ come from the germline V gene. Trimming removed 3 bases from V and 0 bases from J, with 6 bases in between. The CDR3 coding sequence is TGCGCCAGCAGCTCCAGTACTAACTATGGCTACACCTTC. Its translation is CASSSSTNYGYTF.